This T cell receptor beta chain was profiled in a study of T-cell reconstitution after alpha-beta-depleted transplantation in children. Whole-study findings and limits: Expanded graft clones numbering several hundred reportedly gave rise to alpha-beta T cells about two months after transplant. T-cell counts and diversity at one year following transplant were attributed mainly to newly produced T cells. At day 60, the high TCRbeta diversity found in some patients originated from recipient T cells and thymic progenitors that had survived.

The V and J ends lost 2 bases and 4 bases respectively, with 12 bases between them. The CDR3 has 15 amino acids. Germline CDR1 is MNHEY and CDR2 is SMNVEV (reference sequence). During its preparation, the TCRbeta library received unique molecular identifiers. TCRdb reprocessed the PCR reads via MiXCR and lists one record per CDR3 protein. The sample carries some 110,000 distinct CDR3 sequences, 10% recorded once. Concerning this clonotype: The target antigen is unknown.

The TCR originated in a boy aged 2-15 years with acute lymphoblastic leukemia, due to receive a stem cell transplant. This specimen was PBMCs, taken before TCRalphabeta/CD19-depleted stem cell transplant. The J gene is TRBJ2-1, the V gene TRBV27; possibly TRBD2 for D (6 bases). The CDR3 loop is CASSLGEALYNEQFF. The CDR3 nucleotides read TGTGCCAGCAGTTTAGGGGAGGCTCTATACAATGAGCAGTTCTTC.